A single TCR beta chain is shown here with its context. The data were taken from a study of technical replicates of blood from a handful of donors. Clones were read by immunoSEQ multiplex PCR, and TCRdb kept only the in-frame ones, dropping some. The sample carries about 69,000 clones, 80% to 90% recorded once. The CDR3 extends over 14 amino acids. The V segment lost 2 bases and the J segment 4 bases; nucleotides outside the gene matches: 2. The germline gives CDR1 SQVTM, CDR2 ANQGSEA. The clonotype was recovered from a human donor in good health. Some clones in this sample may be carry-over from other donors' samples. Sequencing was carried out using PBMCs. The gene calls are TRBV29-1 and TRBJ2-3; 11 bases match TRBD2. Here the CDR3 reads CSVETSGGSDTQYF. CDR3 sequence (DNA): TGCAGCGTTGAAACTAGCGGGGGTTCAGATACGCAGTATTTT.